This TCR beta chain was profiled in a study of T-cell reconstitution after alpha-beta-depleted transplantation in children. The CDR3 totals 16 residues. After removal of 6 bases from V and 2 bases from J, the junction contained 8 bases not matched to a gene. Germline-derived CDR1 and CDR2 are SNHLY and FYNNEI. TCRbeta library preparation incorporated unique molecular identifiers. TCRdb reprocessed the PCR reads with MiXCR, giving one entry per CDR3 protein. The sample consists of about 200,000 distinct CDR3 sequences, around 8.4% of them appearing once. Overall study findings and caveats: Roughly two months post-transplant, alpha-beta T cells reportedly originated from several hundred graft clones that had expanded. Elevated TCRbeta diversity at day 60 was traced, in some patients, to surviving recipient T cells and thymic progenitors. One year after transplant, T-cell counts and diversity came mostly from newly produced T cells.

Remarks on this clonotype: The antigen is unknown.

The sample here was PBMCs, mostly from graft donor cells, taken 360 days after TCRalphabeta/CD19-depleted stem cell transplant. The gene calls are TRBV2 and TRBJ2-3, with TRBD2 identical over 10 bases. This clonotype was sampled from a male patient between 2 and 10 years old who had a stem cell transplant for acute myeloid leukemia, so the T cells may come from the graft donor. The CDR3: CASSLGGTSDTDTQYF. CDR3 DNA sequence: TGTGCCAGCAGCCTAGGGGGGACTAGCGACACAGATACGCAGTATTTT.